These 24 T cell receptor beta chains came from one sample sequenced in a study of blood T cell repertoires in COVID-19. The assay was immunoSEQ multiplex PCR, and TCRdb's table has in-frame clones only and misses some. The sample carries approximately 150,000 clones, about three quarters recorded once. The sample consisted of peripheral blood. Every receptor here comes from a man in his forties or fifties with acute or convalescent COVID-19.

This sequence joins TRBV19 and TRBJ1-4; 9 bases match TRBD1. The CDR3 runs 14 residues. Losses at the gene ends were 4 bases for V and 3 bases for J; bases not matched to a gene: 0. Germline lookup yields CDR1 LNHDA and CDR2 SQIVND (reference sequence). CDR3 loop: CASSRQGANEKLFF. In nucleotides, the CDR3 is TGTGCCAGTAGTAGACAGGGGGCTAATGAAAAACTGTTTTTT.

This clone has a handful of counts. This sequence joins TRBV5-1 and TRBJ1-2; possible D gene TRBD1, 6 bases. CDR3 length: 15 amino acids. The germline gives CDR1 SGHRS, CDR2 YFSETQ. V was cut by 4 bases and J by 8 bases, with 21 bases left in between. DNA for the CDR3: TGCGCCAGCAGCAGGACGCAGGGGATATCTATGGGCTACACCTTC. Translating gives CASSRTQGISMGYTF.

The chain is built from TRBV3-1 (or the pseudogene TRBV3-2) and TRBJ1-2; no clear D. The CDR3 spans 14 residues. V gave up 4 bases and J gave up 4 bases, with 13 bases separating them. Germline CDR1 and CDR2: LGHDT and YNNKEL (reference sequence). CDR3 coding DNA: TGTGCCAGCAGCCCGCGTGGAGAGAGCTATGGCTACACCTTC. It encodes CASSPRGESYGYTF.

DNA for the CDR3: TGCAGCGTCCAGAGAGGGACACTGAACACTGAAGCTTTCTTT. This codes for CSVQRGTLNTEAFF. The chain links TRBV29-1 to TRBJ1-1; D possibly corresponds to TRBD1 (6 bases). Germline CDR1 and CDR2: SQVTM and ANQGSEA. The CDR3 sequence is 14 residues long. Deletions cut 6 bases from V and 0 bases from J, with 14 bases between.

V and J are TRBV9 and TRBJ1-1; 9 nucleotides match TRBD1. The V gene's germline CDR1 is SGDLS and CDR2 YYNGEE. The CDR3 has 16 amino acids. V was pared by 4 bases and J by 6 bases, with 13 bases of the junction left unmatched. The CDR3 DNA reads TGTGCCAGCAGCTCCGGGACAGGGTTGGGGAGTGCTGAAGCTTTCTTT. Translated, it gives CASSSGTGLGSAEAFF.

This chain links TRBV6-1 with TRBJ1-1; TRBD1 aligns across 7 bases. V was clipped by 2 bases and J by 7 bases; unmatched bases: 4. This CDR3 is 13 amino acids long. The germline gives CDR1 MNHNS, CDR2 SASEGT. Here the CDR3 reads CASSESGQVEAFF. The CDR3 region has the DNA TGTGCCAGCAGTGAATCCGGACAGGTTGAAGCTTTCTTT.

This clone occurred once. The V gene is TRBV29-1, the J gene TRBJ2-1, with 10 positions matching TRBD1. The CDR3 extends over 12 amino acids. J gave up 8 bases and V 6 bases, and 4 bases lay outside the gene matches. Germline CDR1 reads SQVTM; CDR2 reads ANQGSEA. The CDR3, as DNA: TGCAGCGTGGACGGGACAGGGGATGAGCAGTTCTTC. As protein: CSVDGTGDEQFF.

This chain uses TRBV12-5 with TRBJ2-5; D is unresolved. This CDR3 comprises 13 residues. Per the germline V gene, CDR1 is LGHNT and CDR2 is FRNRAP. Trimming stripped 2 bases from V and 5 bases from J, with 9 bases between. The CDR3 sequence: CASGLLLRETQYF. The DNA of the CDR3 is TGTGCTAGTGGTTTGCTTCTTCGGGAGACCCAGTACTTC.

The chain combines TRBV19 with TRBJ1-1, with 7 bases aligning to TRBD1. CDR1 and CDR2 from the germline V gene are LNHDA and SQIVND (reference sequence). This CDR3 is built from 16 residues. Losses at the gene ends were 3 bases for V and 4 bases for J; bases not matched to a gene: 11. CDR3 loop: CASSMGLQGVGTEAFF. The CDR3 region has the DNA TGTGCCAGTAGTATGGGACTTCAGGGGGTCGGCACTGAAGCTTTCTTT.

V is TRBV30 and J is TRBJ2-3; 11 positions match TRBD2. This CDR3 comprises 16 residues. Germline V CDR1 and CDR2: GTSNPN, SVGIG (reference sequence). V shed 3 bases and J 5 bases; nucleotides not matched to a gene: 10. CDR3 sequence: CAWSATLAGALDTQYF. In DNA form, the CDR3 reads TGTGCCTGGAGCGCGACACTAGCGGGGGCCTTAGATACGCAGTATTTT.

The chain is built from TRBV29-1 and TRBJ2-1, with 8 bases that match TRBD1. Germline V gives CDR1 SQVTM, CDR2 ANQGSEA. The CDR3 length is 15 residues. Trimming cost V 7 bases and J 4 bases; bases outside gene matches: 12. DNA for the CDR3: TGCAGCGCCCGGGCACAGGGACAGGTATACAATGAGCAGTTCTTC. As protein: CSARAQGQVYNEQFF.

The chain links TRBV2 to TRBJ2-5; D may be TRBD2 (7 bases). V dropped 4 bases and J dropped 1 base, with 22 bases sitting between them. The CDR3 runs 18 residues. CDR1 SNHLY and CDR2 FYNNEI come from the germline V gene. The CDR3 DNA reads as TGTGCCAGCAGTGGCGACAAAGGGGGGGGAGAATTCCAAGAGACCCAGTACTTC. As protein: CASSGDKGGGEFQETQYF.

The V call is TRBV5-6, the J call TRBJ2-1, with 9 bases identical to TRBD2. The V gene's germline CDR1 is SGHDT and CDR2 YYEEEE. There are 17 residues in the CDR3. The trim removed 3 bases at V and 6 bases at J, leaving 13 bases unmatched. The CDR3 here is CASSSAIARAGGNEQFF. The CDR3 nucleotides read TGTGCCAGCAGCTCGGCCATCGCTCGAGCGGGGGGCAATGAGCAGTTCTTC. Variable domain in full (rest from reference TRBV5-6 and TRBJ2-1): DAGVTQSPTHLIKTRGQQVTLRCSPKSGHDTVSWYQQALGQGPQFIFQYYEEEERQRGNFPDRFSGHQFPNYSSELNVNALLLGDSALYLCASSSAIARAGGNEQFFGPGTRLTVL.

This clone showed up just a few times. DNA of the CDR3: TGCGCCAGCAGCTTGACTGGACAGGGCACCGGGGAGCTGTTTTTT. Its translation is CASSLTGQGTGELFF. The chain recombines TRBV5-1 with TRBJ2-2, with 8 bases identical to TRBD1. V was clipped by 1 base and J by 4 bases; unmatched bases: 3. Germline values: CDR1 SGHRS, CDR2 YFSETQ. There are 15 residues in the CDR3.

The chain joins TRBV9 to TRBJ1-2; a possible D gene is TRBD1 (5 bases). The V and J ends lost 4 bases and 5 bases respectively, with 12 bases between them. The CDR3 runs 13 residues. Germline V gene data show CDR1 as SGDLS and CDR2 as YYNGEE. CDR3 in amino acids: CASSLAGGYGYTF. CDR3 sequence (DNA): TGTGCCAGCAGCCTCGCCGGGGGTTATGGCTACACCTTC.

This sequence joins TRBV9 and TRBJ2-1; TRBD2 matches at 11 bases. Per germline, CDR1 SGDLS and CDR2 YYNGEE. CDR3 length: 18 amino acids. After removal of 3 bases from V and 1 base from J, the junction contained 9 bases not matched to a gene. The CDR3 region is CASSGTKTSGGSYNEQFF. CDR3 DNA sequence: TGTGCCAGCAGCGGAACTAAAACTAGCGGGGGATCCTACAATGAGCAGTTCTTC.

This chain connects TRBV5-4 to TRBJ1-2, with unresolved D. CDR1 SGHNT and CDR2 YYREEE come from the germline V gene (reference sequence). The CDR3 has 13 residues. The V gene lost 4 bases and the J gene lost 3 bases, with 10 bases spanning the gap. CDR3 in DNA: TGTGCCAGCAGCCGAGGACTGGACTATGGCTACACCTTC. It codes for CASSRGLDYGYTF.

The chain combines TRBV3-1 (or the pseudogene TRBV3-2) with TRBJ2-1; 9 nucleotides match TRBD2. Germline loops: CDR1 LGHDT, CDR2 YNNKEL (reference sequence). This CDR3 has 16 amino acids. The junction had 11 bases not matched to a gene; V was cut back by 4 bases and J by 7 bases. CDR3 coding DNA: TGTGCCAGCAGCCCCCTTGCTAGCGGGGTTGTTAATGAGCAGTTCTTC. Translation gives CASSPLASGVVNEQFF.

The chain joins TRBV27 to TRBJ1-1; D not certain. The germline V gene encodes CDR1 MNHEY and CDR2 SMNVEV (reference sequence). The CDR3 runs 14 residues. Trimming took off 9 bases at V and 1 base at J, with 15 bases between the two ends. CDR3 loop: CASARPGGNTEAFF. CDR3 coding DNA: TGTGCCAGTGCCAGACCCGGAGGGAACACTGAAGCTTTCTTT.

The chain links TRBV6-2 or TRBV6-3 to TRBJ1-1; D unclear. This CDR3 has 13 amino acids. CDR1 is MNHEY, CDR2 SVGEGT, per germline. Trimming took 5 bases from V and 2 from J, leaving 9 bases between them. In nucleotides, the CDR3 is TGTGCCAGCAGTGTTCAGGATAACACTGAAGCTTTCTTT. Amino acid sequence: CASSVQDNTEAFF.

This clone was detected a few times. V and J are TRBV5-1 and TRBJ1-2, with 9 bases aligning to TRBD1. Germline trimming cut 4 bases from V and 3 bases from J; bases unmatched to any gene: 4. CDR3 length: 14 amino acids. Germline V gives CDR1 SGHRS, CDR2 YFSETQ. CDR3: CASSGQGNDYGYTF. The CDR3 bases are TGCGCCAGCAGCGGACAGGGGAATGACTATGGCTACACCTTC.

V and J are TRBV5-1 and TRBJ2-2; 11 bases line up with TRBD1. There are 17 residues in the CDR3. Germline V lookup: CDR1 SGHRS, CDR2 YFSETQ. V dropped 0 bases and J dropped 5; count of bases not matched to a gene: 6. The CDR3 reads CASSLEDRGLRTGELFF. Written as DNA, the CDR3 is TGCGCCAGCAGCTTGGAGGACAGGGGGCTGAGGACCGGGGAGCTGTTTTTT.

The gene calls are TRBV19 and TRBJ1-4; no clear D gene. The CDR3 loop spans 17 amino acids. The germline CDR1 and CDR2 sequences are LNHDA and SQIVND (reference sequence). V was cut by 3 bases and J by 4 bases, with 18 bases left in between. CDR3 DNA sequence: TGTGCCAGTAGTATCACGGGGAGGACCGACCGTAATGAAAAACTGTTTTTT. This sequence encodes CASSITGRTDRNEKLFF. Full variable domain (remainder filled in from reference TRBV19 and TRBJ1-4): DGGITQSPKYLFRKEGQNVTLSCEQNLNHDAMYWYRQDPGQGLRLIYYSQIVNDFQKGDIAEGYSVSREKKESFPLTVTSAQKNPTAFYLCASSITGRTDRNEKLFFGSGTQLSVL.

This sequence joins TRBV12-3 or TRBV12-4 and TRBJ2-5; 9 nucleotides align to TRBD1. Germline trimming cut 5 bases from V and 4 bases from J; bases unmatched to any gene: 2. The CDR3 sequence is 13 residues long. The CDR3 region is CASSGGQGETQYF. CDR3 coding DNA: TGTGCCAGCAGTGGGGGACAGGGAGAGACCCAGTACTTC.